Below are 23 T cell receptor beta chains sequenced from a single sample in a study of T cells after posttransplantation cyclophosphamide. Busulfan-fludarabine conditioning, marrow transplant, and cyclophosphamide on days +3 and +4 were administered. Assay: immunoSEQ multiplex PCR; the TCRdb copy retains only in-frame clones and omits some. The sample shows about 1,500 clones, 79% of them seen only once. The sequencing here drew on CD4+ T cells sorted from PBMCs, taken 220 to 250 days after allogeneic stem cell transplant with posttransplant cyclophosphamide. All receptors come from a female patient aged 55-70 years who received an allogeneic stem cell transplant from an unrelated donor, was CMV-positive, and had acute GVHD only. Some of the T cells might come from the graft donor.

Note on this clone: Distinct nucleotide sequences in the sample also encode this CDR3. V usage is TRBV4-1 and J usage is TRBJ2-5, with 7 bases fitting TRBD1. The CDR3 has 15 amino acids. J lost 5 bases, V lost 3 bases, and 9 bases had no gene match. Germline CDR1 and CDR2: MGHRA and YSYEKL. The CDR3 loop is CASSHPRGLRETQYF. The CDR3 DNA reads as TGCGCCAGCAGCCACCCAAGGGGGCTACGGGAGACCCAGTACTTC.

The rearrangement uses TRBV5-4 and TRBJ1-2; D is possibly TRBD1 (5 bases). This CDR3 contains 13 residues. Trimming pared 4 bases from V and 2 bases from J, leaving 9 bases between. Looked up from germline, CDR1 is SGHNT and CDR2 is YYREEE (reference sequence). In DNA, the CDR3 is TGTGCCAGCAGCGGAACAGGAAACTATGGCTACACCTTC. It codes for CASSGTGNYGYTF.

The CDR3 coding sequence is TGTGCCAGCTCACCAATGGTGAGACAGCGGAACACTGAAGCTTTCTTT. Translating gives CASSPMVRQRNTEAFF. The genes are TRBV18 and TRBJ1-1; a possible D gene is TRBD1 (5 bases). This CDR3 comprises 16 residues. Germline CDR1 is KGHSH and CDR2 is LQKENI. The V end lost 2 bases, the J end lost 1 base, and 14 bases lay between the germline ends.

In this sample, this clone turned up a few times. The chain has TRBV11-2 and TRBJ1-4, with 9 bases lining up with TRBD1. This CDR3 comprises 15 residues. V was pared by 5 bases and J by 9 bases, with 10 bases of the junction left unmatched. CDR1 SGHAT and CDR2 FQNNGV come from the germline V gene. CDR3 loop: CASSQLGTGTQKLFF. CDR3 nucleotides: TGTGCCAGCAGCCAGTTGGGGACAGGGACGCAAAAACTGTTTTTT. Full variable domain (rest looked up from reference TRBV11-2 and TRBJ1-4): EAGVAQSPRYKIIEKRQSVAFWCNPISGHATLYWYQQILGQGPKLLIQFQNNGVVDDSQLPKDRFSAERLKGVDSTLKIQPAKLEDSAVYLCASSQLGTGTQKLFFGSGTQLSVL.

The V and J genes are TRBV2 and TRBJ1-5; 11 bases match TRBD1. V trimming: 3 bases; J trimming: 7 bases; junction bases outside the gene matches: 5. The CDR3 extends over 15 amino acids. CDR1 SNHLY and CDR2 FYNNEI come from the germline V gene. CDR3 bases: TGTGCCAGCAGTGATGGACAGGGGGCGAACCAGCCCCAGCATTTT. Residues: CASSDGQGANQPQHF. The variable domain in full, with the rest retrieved from reference TRBV2 and TRBJ1-5, is EPEVTQTPSHQVTQMGQEVILRCVPISNHLYFYWYRQILGQKVEFLVSFYNNEISEKSEIFDDQFSVERPDGSNFTLKIRSTKLEDSAMYFCASSDGQGANQPQHFGDGTRLSIL.

The rearrangement links TRBV19 to TRBJ1-1, with D possibly being TRBD1 (5 bases). The V gene's germline CDR1 is LNHDA and CDR2 SQIVND (reference sequence). The CDR3 has 15 residues. Trimming pared 3 bases from V and 5 bases from J, leaving 16 bases between. Written as DNA, the CDR3 is TGTGCCAGTAGTATTTACTGGGGCGCGGGGACTGAAGCTTTCTTT. It translates to CASSIYWGAGTEAFF.

The rearrangement uses TRBV4-2 and TRBJ1-1; possibly TRBD1 for D (5 bases). Per germline, CDR1 LGHNA and CDR2 YNFKEQ. The CDR3 has 15 residues. V was shortened by 1 base and J by 7 bases, with 16 bases between the two germline ends. The CDR3 is CASSQGSGTPVEAFF. The CDR3, as DNA: TGTGCCAGCAGCCAAGGAAGCGGGACGCCGGTTGAAGCTTTCTTT.

The rearrangement uses TRBV27 and TRBJ1-5; 7 bases align to TRBD1. The CDR3 is 17 amino acids. The V gene's germline CDR1 is MNHEY and CDR2 SMNVEV (reference sequence). V shed 6 bases and J 4 bases; nucleotides not matched to a gene: 15. The CDR3 here is CASRQRGDRRKNQPQHF. The CDR3 DNA reads TGTGCCAGCAGACAGAGGGGGGACAGAAGAAAAAATCAGCCCCAGCATTTT.

This clone showed up just a few times. The J gene is TRBJ1-2, the V gene TRBV7-2; D unclear. Germline loops: CDR1 SGHTA, CDR2 FQGNSA. Trimming removed 5 bases at V and 4 bases at J, with 14 bases between. The CDR3 consists of 14 residues. CDR3 region: CASSPSRLVYGYTF. CDR3 nucleotides: TGTGCCAGCAGCCCCTCGCGGTTGGTCTATGGCTACACCTTC. The full variable domain, in which reference TRBV7-2 and TRBJ1-2 provide the parts outside the CDR3, is GAGVSQSPSNKVTEKGKDVELRCDPISGHTALYWYRQSLGQGLEFLIYFQGNSAPDKSGLPSDRFSAERTGGSVSTLTIQRTQQEDSAVYLCASSPSRLVYGYTFGSGTRLTVV.

The rearrangement links TRBV2 to TRBJ1-3; weak D call: TRBD1 (5 bases). With 2 bases removed from V and 0 bases from J, the gap between germline ends came to 8 bases. The CDR3 spans 15 residues. Germline V CDR1 and CDR2: SNHLY, FYNNEI. CDR3 sequence (DNA): TGTGCCAGCAGTGAATGGGGCATCTCTGGAAACACCATATATTTT. Protein product: CASSEWGISGNTIYF.

The chain combines TRBV7-9 with TRBJ1-2; a possible D gene is TRBD1 (6 bases). V was trimmed by 1 base and J by 5 bases, leaving 17 bases between them. The germline CDR1 and CDR2 sequences are SEHNR and FQNEAQ (reference sequence). The CDR3 covers 16 residues. CDR3 amino acids: CASSLGTGTPKYGYTF. The DNA for the CDR3 is TGTGCCAGCAGCTTAGGAACCGGGACACCCAAATATGGCTACACCTTC.

This chain connects TRBV11-1 to TRBJ1-1; D may be TRBD1 (6 bases). CDR1 SGHAT and CDR2 FQDESV come from the germline V gene (reference sequence). This CDR3 contains 13 residues. Trimming pared 5 bases from V and 7 bases from J, leaving 14 bases between. The CDR3 nucleotides read TGTGCCAGCAGCGAAACAGGGAGCGTTGAAGCTTTCTTT. Translated: CASSETGSVEAFF. Full variable domain (rest looked up from reference TRBV11-1 and TRBJ1-1): EAEVAQSPRYKITEKSQAVAFWCDPISGHATLYWYRQILGQGPELLVQFQDESVVDDSQLPKDRFSAERLKGVDSTLKIQPAELGDSAMYLCASSETGSVEAFFGQGTRLTVV.

J is TRBJ2-3 and V is TRBV5-6; 11 bases agree with TRBD2. Germline V CDR1 and CDR2: SGHDT, YYEEEE. The trim removed 0 bases at V and 3 bases at J, leaving 6 bases unmatched. The length of the CDR3 is 17 residues. In DNA, the CDR3 is TGTGCCAGCAGCTTGGAACTAGCGGGGGCCGGGACAGATACGCAGTATTTT. It is translated as CASSLELAGAGTDTQYF.

The V call is TRBV7-2, the J call TRBJ2-1; 7 nucleotides agree with TRBD2. CDR1 is SGHTA, CDR2 FQGNSA, per germline. Trimming at V came to 1 base and at J to 9 bases, leaving 3 bases not matched to a gene. The CDR3 sequence is 13 residues long. CDR3: CASSLGGRGEQFF. CDR3 nucleotides: TGTGCCAGCAGCTTAGGTGGGAGGGGTGAGCAGTTCTTC.

Note on this clone: Other DNA sequences within the sample encode an identical CDR3. The V gene is TRBV28, the J gene TRBJ1-3; possible D gene TRBD1, 6 bases. Per the germline V gene, CDR1 is MDHEN and CDR2 is SYDVKM. The CDR3 loop spans 17 amino acids. Trimming removed 3 bases at V and 0 bases at J, with 15 bases between. CDR3 in DNA: TGTGCCAGCAGTTTTAGGGGGAGCCCGAACTCTGGAAACACCATATATTTT. Its translation: CASSFRGSPNSGNTIYF.

This clone has only a few counts. The J gene is TRBJ1-2, the V gene TRBV5-1, with no clear D. The V end lost 0 bases, the J end lost 4 bases, and 10 bases lay between the germline ends. Germline V gene sequence: CDR1 SGHRS, CDR2 YFSETQ. The CDR3 totals 14 residues. The CDR3 region is CASSLEMASYGYTF. DNA of the CDR3: TGCGCCAGCAGCTTGGAGATGGCCTCCTATGGCTACACCTTC.

V is TRBV7-2 and J is TRBJ2-1; TRBD2 matches at 8 bases. J lost 10 bases, V lost 3 bases, and 11 bases had no gene match. Per the germline V gene, CDR1 is SGHTA and CDR2 is FQGNSA. CDR3 length equals 15 residues. CDR3 amino acids: CASSLGGRLLREQFF. The CDR3 coding sequence is TGTGCCAGCAGCTTGGGCGGGAGGTTACTCAGAGAGCAGTTCTTC.

This clone was observed a handful of times. This chain joins TRBV7-9 and TRBJ2-6; D ambiguous. The CDR3 runs to 13 residues. Germline V gene sequence: CDR1 SEHNR, CDR2 FQNEAQ (reference sequence). V was clipped by 8 bases and J by 4 bases, with 9 bases between them. CDR3 nucleotides: TGTGCCAGCGGAGCTTCGGGGGCCAACGTCCTGACTTTC. Translating gives CASGASGANVLTF.

The chain uses TRBV30 and TRBJ1-4, with 12 positions matching TRBD1. Trimming cost V 4 bases and J 11 bases; bases outside gene matches: 5. The CDR3 spans 13 residues. In germline, CDR1 is GTSNPN, CDR2 SVGIG (reference sequence). The chain's CDR3 is CAWTGTGGQKLFF. Here the CDR3 DNA reads TGTGCCTGGACCGGGACAGGGGGCCAGAAACTGTTTTTT.

This clone was counted once. This chain uses TRBV19 with TRBJ2-2, with 12 bases identical to TRBD1. Germline loops: CDR1 LNHDA, CDR2 SQIVND (reference sequence). Trimming took 3 bases from V and 7 from J; bases not matched to a gene: 6. The CDR3 spans 16 residues. The CDR3 is CASSIMGQGAGGELFF. As DNA, the CDR3 is TGTGCCAGTAGTATTATGGGACAGGGGGCGGGCGGGGAGCTGTTTTTT.

The chain joins TRBV18 to TRBJ2-2; TRBD1 agrees at 8 bases. V lost 3 bases and J lost 0; bases outside the gene matches: 3. CDR3 length: 16 amino acids. In germline, CDR1 is KGHSH, CDR2 LQKENI. CDR3 bases: TGTGCCAGCTCACCCGGGACAGGCTCGAACACCGGGGAGCTGTTTTTT. Its protein is CASSPGTGSNTGELFF.

As for this clone: At one of its ends the junction is not consistent with the germline gene, which may arise from a read error. This chain links TRBV5-1 with TRBJ2-1, with a tentative D call TRBD2 (6 bases). This CDR3 has 14 amino acids. Germline V gene sequence: CDR1 SGHRS, CDR2 YFSETQ. As DNA, the CDR3 is TGCGCCAGCGGCTTGGACGGGAGCGTAGATGAGCAGTTCTTC. Protein product: CASGLDGSVDEQFF.

The chain couples TRBV19 to TRBJ2-1; 16 bases are shared with TRBD2. The CDR3 consists of 17 residues. V lost 3 bases and J lost 8; bases outside the gene matches: 7. Germline CDR1 LNHDA, CDR2 SQIVND (reference sequence). The CDR3 is CASSMAPGLAGGDEQFF. The DNA for the CDR3 is TGTGCCAGTAGTATGGCCCCGGGACTAGCGGGAGGGGATGAGCAGTTCTTC.